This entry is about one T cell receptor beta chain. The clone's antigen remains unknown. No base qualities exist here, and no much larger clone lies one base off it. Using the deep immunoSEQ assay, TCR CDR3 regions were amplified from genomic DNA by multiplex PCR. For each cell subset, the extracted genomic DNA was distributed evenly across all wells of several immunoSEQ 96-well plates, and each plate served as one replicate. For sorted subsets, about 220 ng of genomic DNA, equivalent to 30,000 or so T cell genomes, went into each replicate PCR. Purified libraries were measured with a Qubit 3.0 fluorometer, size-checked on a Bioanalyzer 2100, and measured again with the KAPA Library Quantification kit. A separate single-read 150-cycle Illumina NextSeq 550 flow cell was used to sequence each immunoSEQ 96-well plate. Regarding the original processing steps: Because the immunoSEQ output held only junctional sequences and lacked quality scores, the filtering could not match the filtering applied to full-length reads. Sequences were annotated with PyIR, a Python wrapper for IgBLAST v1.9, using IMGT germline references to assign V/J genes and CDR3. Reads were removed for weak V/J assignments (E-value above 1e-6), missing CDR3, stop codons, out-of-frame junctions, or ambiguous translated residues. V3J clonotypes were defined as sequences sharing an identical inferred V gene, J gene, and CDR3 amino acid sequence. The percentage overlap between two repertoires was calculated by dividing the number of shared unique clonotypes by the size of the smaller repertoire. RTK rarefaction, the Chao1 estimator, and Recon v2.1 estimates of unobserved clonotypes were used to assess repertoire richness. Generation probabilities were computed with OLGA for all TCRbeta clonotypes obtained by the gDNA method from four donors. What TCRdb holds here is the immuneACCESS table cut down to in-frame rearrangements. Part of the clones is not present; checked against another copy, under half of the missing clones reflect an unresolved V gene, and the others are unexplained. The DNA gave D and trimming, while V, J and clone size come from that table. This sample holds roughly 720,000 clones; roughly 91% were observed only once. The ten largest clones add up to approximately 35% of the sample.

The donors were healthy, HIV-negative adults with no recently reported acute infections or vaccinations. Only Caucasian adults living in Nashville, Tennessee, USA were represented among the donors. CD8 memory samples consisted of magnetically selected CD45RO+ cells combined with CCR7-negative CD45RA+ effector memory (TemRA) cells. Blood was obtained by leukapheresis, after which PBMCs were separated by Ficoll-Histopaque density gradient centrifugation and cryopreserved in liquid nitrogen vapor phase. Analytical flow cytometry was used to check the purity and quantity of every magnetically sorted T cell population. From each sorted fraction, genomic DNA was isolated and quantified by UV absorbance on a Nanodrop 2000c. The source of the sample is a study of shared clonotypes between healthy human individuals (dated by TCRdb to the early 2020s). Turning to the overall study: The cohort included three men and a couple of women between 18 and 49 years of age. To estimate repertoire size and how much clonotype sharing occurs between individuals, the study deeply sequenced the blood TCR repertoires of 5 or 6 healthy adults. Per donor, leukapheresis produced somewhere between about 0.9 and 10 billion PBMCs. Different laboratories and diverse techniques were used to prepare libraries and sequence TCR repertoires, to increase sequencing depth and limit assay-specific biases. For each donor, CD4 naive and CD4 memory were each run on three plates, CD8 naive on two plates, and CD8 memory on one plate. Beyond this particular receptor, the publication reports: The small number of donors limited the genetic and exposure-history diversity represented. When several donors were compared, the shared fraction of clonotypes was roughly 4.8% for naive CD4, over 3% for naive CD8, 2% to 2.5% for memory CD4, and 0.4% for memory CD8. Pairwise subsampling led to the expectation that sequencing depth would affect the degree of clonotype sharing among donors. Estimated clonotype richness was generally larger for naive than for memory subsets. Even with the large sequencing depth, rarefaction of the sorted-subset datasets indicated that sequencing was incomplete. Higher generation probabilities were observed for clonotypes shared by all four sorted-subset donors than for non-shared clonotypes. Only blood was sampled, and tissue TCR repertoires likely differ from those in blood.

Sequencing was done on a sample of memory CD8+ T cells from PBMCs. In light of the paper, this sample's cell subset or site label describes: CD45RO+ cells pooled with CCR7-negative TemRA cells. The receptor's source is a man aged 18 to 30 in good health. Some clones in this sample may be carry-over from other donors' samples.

In nucleotides, the sequence is TGTGCCAGCAGCCAAGATCGGGGATCAGATACGCAGTATTTT. Its protein product is CASSQDRGSDTQYF. The rearranged chain carries TRBV14 and TRBJ2-3, with TRBD2 as a weak D call on 5 bases. The CDR3 starts with the cysteine, ends with the phenylalanine, and has 14 residues. The read is trimmed to its CDR3 DNA, 42 bases read in frame from base 1. CDR1 and CDR2, looked up from the germline V gene, are SGHDN and FVKESK. V lost 0 bases and J lost 4 bases; the stretch between them is 8 bases long.